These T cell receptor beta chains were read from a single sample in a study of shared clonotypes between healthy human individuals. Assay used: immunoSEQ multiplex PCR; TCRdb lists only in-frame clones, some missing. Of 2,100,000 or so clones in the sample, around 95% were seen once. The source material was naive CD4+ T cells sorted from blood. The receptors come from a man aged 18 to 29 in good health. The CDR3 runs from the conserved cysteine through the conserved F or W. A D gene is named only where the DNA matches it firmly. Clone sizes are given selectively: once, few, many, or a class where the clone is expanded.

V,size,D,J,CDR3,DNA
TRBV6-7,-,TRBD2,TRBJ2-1,CASSSGLAGGRLNEQFF,TGTGCCAGCAGTTCTGGTCTAGCGGGGGGGCGGCTCAACGAGCAGTTCTTC
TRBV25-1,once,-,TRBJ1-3,CASSESLVSGNTIYF,TGTGCCAGCAGTGAATCGTTAGTCTCTGGAAACACCATATATTTT
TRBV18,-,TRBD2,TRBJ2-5,CASSPGLAGQETQYF,TGTGCCAGCTCACCTGGACTAGCGGGACAAGAGACCCAGTACTTC
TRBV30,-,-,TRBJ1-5,CAWSVLSRQISNQPQHF,TGTGCCTGGAGTGTTCTCAGTCGGCAGATTAGCAATCAGCCCCAGCATTTT
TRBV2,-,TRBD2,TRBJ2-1,CASSAGRGGWRNEQFF,TGTGCCAGCAGTGCGGGACGGGGGGGCTGGCGCAATGAGCAGTTCTTC
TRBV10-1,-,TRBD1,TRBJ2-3,CASSSDRRTDTQYF,TGCGCCAGCAGTTCGGACAGGCGGACAGATACGCAGTATTTT
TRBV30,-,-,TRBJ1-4,CAFDGNPWEKLFF,TGTGCCTTCGACGGGAACCCGTGGGAAAAACTGTTTTTT
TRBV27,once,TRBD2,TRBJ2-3,CASSPRTSGWGTDTQYF,TGTGCCAGCAGTCCCAGGACTAGCGGGTGGGGCACAGATACGCAGTATTTT
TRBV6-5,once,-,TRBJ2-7,CASSYFPQGSYEQYF,TGTGCCAGCAGCTACTTCCCTCAGGGGTCCTACGAGCAGTACTTC
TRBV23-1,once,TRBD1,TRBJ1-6,CASSHPIRDRWYSPLHF,TGCGCCAGCAGTCATCCTATCCGGGACAGATGGTATTCACCCCTCCACTTT
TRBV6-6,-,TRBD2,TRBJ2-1,CASSYRAGGRDEQFF,TGTGCCAGCAGTTACAGAGCGGGAGGTAGGGATGAGCAGTTCTTC
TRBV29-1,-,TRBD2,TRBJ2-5,CSVVAGGRETQYF,TGCAGCGTTGTGGCGGGAGGGAGAGAGACCCAGTACTTC
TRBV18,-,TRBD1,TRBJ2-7,CASSPQGASYEQYF,TGTGCCAGCTCACCACAGGGGGCGTCTTACGAGCAGTACTTC
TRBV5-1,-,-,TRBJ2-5,CASSLGLAQETQYF,TGCGCCAGCAGCTTGGGACTGGCCCAAGAGACCCAGTACTTC
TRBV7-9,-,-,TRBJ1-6,CASSLRRDSPLHF,TGTGCCAGCAGCCTTCGTAGGGATTCACCCCTCCACTTT
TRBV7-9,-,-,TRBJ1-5,CASSLVGDGNQPQHF,TGTGCCAGCAGCCTAGTGGGGGATGGCAATCAGCCCCAGCATTTT
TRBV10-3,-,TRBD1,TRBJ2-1,CAISVRDRGYNEQFF,TGTGCCATCAGTGTCCGGGACAGGGGATACAATGAGCAGTTCTTC
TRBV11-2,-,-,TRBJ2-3,CASSVLSTPDQLVDTQYF,TGTGCCAGCAGCGTATTATCCACACCGGACCAGTTAGTAGATACGCAGTATTTT
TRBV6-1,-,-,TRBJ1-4,CASIGTAGGEKLFF,TGTGCCAGCATTGGTACGGCAGGAGGTGAAAAACTGTTTTTT
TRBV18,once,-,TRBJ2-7,CASSPPVGYEQYF,TGTGCCAGCTCACCACCTGTAGGTTACGAGCAGTACTTC
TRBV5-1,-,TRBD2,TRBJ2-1,CASSSWGGTYNEQFF,TGCGCCAGCAGTTCCTGGGGGGGAACCTACAATGAGCAGTTCTTC
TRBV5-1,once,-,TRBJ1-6,CASSLGGSSPLHF,TGCGCCAGCAGCTTGGGTGGGAGTTCACCCCTCCACTTT
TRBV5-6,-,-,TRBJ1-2,CASSLAGAFGYTF,TGTGCCAGCAGCTTGGCAGGGGCCTTTGGCTACACCTTC
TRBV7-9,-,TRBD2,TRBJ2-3,CASSPRLAGGPRDTQYF,TGTGCCAGCAGCCCGCGACTAGCGGGAGGGCCAAGAGATACGCAGTATTTT
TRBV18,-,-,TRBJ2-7,CASSRPATPIAWEQYF,TGTGCCAGCTCCAGACCGGCCACCCCGATCGCGTGGGAGCAGTACTTC
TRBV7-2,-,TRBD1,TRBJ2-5,CASSLLARGQETQYF,TGTGCCAGCAGCTTATTGGCCAGGGGGCAAGAGACCCAGTACTTC
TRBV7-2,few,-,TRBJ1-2,CASSSDLGGYTF,TGTGCCAGCAGCTCCGACCTGGGGGGCTACACCTTC
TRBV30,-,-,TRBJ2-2,CAWSGVRGTGELFF,TGTGCCTGGAGTGGCGTGAGGGGAACCGGGGAGCTGTTTTTT
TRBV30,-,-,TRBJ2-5,CAWSEAPIRAAMTQYF,TGTGCCTGGAGTGAGGCACCGATAAGGGCCGCAATGACCCAGTACTTC
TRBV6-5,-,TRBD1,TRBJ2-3,CASRRQGPSTDTQYF,TGTGCCAGCAGGAGACAGGGTCCTAGCACAGATACGCAGTATTTT
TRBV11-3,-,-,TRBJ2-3,CASSLTARGDTQYF,TGTGCCAGCAGCTTGACTGCCCGTGGAGATACGCAGTATTTT
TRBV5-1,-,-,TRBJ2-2,CASSLTGQGNTGELFF,TGCGCCAGCAGCTTGACGGGTCAGGGGAACACCGGGGAGCTGTTTTTT
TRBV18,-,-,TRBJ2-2,CASSPPAGAGELFF,TGTGCCAGCTCACCACCGGCTGGGGCCGGGGAGCTGTTTTTT
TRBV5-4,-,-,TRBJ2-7,CASSPKGGARSSYEQYF,TGTGCCAGCAGCCCCAAAGGGGGAGCGCGAAGCTCCTACGAGCAGTACTTC
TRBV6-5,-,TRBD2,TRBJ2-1,CASRRAGTSNEQFF,TGTGCCAGCAGACGCGCCGGGACTAGCAATGAGCAGTTCTTC
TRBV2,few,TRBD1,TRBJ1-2,CASSTDRDYGYTF,TGTGCCAGCAGTACCGACAGGGACTATGGCTACACCTTC
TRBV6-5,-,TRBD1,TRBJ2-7,CAARDRVSYEQYF,TGTGCAGCCAGGGACAGGGTCTCCTACGAGCAGTACTTC
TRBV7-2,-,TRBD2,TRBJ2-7,CASSLGSGSYEQYF,TGTGCCAGCAGCTTAGGAAGCGGGAGCTACGAGCAGTACTTC
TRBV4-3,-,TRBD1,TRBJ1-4,CASSQEPTGVLEKLFF,TGCGCCAGCAGCCAAGAACCGACAGGGGTTTTGGAAAAACTGTTTTTT
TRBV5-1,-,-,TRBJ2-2,CASSLARGSTGELFF,TGCGCCAGCAGCTTGGCTCGGGGGAGTACCGGGGAGCTGTTTTTT
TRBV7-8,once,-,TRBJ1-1,CASSLTITLSPEAFF,TGTGCCAGCAGCTTAACAATTACCCTAAGCCCTGAAGCTTTCTTT
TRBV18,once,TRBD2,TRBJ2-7,CASSRASGSSYEQYF,TGTGCCAGCTCACGGGCTAGCGGGAGCTCCTACGAGCAGTACTTC
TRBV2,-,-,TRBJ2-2,CASNIGGDTGELFF,TGTGCCAGCAACATCGGGGGTGACACCGGGGAGCTGTTTTTT
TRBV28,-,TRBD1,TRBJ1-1,CASTLPQGAATEAFF,TGTGCCAGCACCCTACCTCAGGGGGCGGCCACTGAAGCTTTCTTT
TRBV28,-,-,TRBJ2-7,CASTRGKTYEQYF,TGTGCCAGCACGAGAGGGAAGACCTACGAGCAGTACTTC
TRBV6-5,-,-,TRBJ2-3,CASSYRTSSTDTQYF,TGTGCCAGCAGTTACCGGACCTCTAGCACAGATACGCAGTATTTT
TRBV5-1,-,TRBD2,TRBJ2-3,CASSLISGTSTDTQYF,TGCGCCAGCAGCTTGATCAGCGGGACCAGCACAGATACGCAGTATTTT
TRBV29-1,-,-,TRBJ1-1,CSVVDSGPPWAEAFF,TGCAGCGTTGTGGATTCAGGGCCCCCATGGGCTGAAGCTTTCTTT
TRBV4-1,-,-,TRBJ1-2,CASSQGKVTDYGYTF,TGCGCCAGCAGCCAAGGGAAGGTCACCGACTATGGCTACACCTTC
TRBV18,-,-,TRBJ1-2,CASSPGTQNYGYTF,TGTGCCAGCTCACCCGGGACCCAGAACTATGGCTACACCTTC
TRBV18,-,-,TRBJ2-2,CASSPPTGAGTGELFF,TGTGCCAGCTCACCACCGACAGGTGCAGGGACCGGGGAGCTGTTTTTT